This TCR beta chain was observed in a study of blood T cell repertoires in COVID-19. Study-wide background: The United States, Italy and Spain provided the acute and convalescent COVID-19 samples.

Germline CDR1 is KGHSH and CDR2 is LQKENI. Trimming removed 3 bases from V and 4 bases from J, with 12 bases in between. The length of the CDR3 is 15 residues. Sequenced by immunoSEQ multiplex PCR; TCRdb stores in-frame clones only, minus some. The table lists under 550,000 clones, around 90% of them singletons. One Seattle source followed patients from active infection through their disease course. This clonotype was sampled from a young man with COVID-19, enrolled during active disease. The rearrangement links TRBV18 to TRBJ1-4; D may be TRBD1 (6 bases). Sequenced sample: peripheral blood. CDR3 residues: CASSPQGHLNEKLFF. CDR3 coding DNA: TGTGCCAGCTCACCGCAGGGGCACCTTAATGAAAAACTGTTTTTT.